The clone carrying this TCR beta chain turned up a few times. Its cognate antigen is unknown. Sequenced by immunoSEQ multiplex PCR; TCRdb stores in-frame clones only, minus some. Counted here are about 110,000 clones, more than 70% occurring once; the ten biggest clones make up 1.5% to 2%. The source of the sample is a study of cytomegalovirus exposure and HLA in healthy donors. As for the study in general: According to later analysis, the same platform produced the approximately 120 validation and some 680 first-cohort repertoires. Points from the study as a whole: It was reported that the classifier diagnosed cytomegalovirus status with high specificity and sensitivity in both the original and validation cohorts.

From germline, CDR1 is SGHVS and CDR2 FNYEAQ. With 5 bases removed from V and 5 bases from J, the gap between germline ends came to 15 bases. The CDR3 extends over 15 amino acids. Material: PBMCs. This chain connects TRBV7-6 to TRBJ2-2; tentative D call: TRBD2 (5 bases). The sequence came from a woman between 18 and 29 years old in good health and CMV-seronegative. The CDR3 loop reads CASSATWRATGELFF. The CDR3 DNA is TGTGCCAGCAGCGCGACTTGGCGGGCTACCGGGGAGCTGTTTTTT.